This T cell receptor (beta chain) was identified during a study of monozygotic twins with inflammatory bowel disease. Using the 5' RACE reads, TCRdb records one entry per CDR3 protein without DNA. The data show approximately 400,000 distinct CDR3 sequences, and the top ten clones hold more than 2%. Broader study findings: For IBD, no single strong associated signal or clonotype was supported. Patients got different immunosuppressive treatments, which may have made their repertoires more variable.

Germline CDR1 and CDR2: MNHNS and SASEGT. CDR3 length equals 16 residues. As regards this clonotype: What it binds is unknown.

Input material: blood. The chain has TRBV6-1 and TRBJ2-7; TCRdb's D gene call, TRBD1, goes unchecked for lack of DNA. The origin of this receptor is a human donor with ulcerative colitis or Crohn's disease, or a healthy co-twin of an affected twin (not recorded which). The CDR3 reads CASSPSSGTAIYEQYF.